This passage covers 30 T cell receptor beta chains from one sample sequenced in a study of somatic mutations in cytotoxic T cells in rheumatoid arthritis. Using immunoSEQ multiplex PCR, the repertoire was profiled, and TCRdb retains in-frame clones only, with some absent. The sample carries some 27,000 clones, over 65% recorded once. The sequenced material came from CD8+ T cells sorted from blood. Receptor source: a woman aged 18-29 years in good health.

This clone was observed a single time. This rearrangement joins TRBV5-6 to TRBJ2-1; TRBD2 aligns across 11 bases. The CDR3 consists of 15 residues. Germline loops: CDR1 SGHDT, CDR2 YYEEEE. V lost 1 base, J lost 8 bases, and 5 bases stayed unmatched. Written as DNA, the CDR3 is TGTGCCAGCAGCTTGCCTAGCGGGAGGTGGTATGAGCAGTTCTTC. This encodes CASSLPSGRWYEQFF. The complete variable domain, with remaining parts taken from reference TRBV5-6 and TRBJ2-1, reads DAGVTQSPTHLIKTRGQQVTLRCSPKSGHDTVSWYQQALGQGPQFIFQYYEEEERQRGNFPDRFSGHQFPNYSSELNVNALLLGDSALYLCASSLPSGRWYEQFFGPGTRLTVL.

J is TRBJ2-7 and V is TRBV2; D unclear. The CDR3 consists of 13 residues. From germline, CDR1 is SNHLY and CDR2 FYNNEI. V was trimmed by 4 bases and J by 3 bases, leaving 10 bases between them. CDR3 sequence (DNA): TGTGCCAGCAGTGTCCAACTTTTCTACGAGCAGTACTTC. Translating gives CASSVQLFYEQYF. The entire variable domain, with the rest obtained from reference TRBV2 and TRBJ2-7, is as follows: EPEVTQTPSHQVTQMGQEVILRCVPISNHLYFYWYRQILGQKVEFLVSFYNNEISEKSEIFDDQFSVERPDGSNFTLKIRSTKLEDSAMYFCASSVQLFYEQYFGPGTRLTVT.

This CDR3 is CASSPGTGGRGYTF. The CDR3 DNA is TGTGCCAGCAGCCCCGGGACAGGGGGCCGTGGCTACACCTTC. This rearrangement joins TRBV5-6 to TRBJ1-2; TRBD1 matches at 12 bases. The V gene's germline CDR1 is SGHDT and CDR2 YYEEEE. CDR3 length: 14 amino acids. Trimming cost V 4 bases and J 7 bases; bases outside gene matches: 5.

The chain has TRBV7-9 and TRBJ2-3; D is undetermined. V was trimmed by 1 base and J by 4 bases, leaving 12 bases between them. CDR3 length equals 15 residues. Germline CDR1 and CDR2: SEHNR and FQNEAQ (reference sequence). Here the CDR3 reads CASSLVNIGSDTQYF. CDR3 DNA sequence: TGTGCCAGCAGCTTAGTTAATATTGGTTCAGATACGCAGTATTTT.

This rearrangement joins TRBV9 to TRBJ2-5, with 12 positions matching TRBD1. CDR1 is SGDLS, CDR2 YYNGEE, per germline. The CDR3 loop spans 15 amino acids. V gave up 4 bases and J gave up 4 bases; unmatched junction bases: 5. The CDR3 DNA reads TGTGCCAGCAGCCCCGGGACAGGGGGCCGAGAGACCCAGTACTTC. Translation gives CASSPGTGGRETQYF.

This chain connects TRBV7-6 to TRBJ2-7, with 12 nucleotides matching TRBD2. The germline gives CDR1 SGHVS, CDR2 FNYEAQ. V lost 4 bases to trimming and J lost 4 bases; unmatched junction nucleotides: 5. This CDR3 is built from 15 residues. The CDR3 DNA reads TGTGCCAGCAGCTCGCGACTAGCGGGAGAATACGAGCAGTACTTC. Amino acid sequence: CASSSRLAGEYEQYF.

CDR3 residues: CASSLKGGGAYYNEQFF. The CDR3 bases are TGTGCCAGCAGCTTGAAAGGCGGGGGGGCCTACTACAATGAGCAGTTCTTC. The V gene is TRBV5-6, the J gene TRBJ2-1; 9 bases fit TRBD2. J lost 3 bases, V lost 1 base, and 8 bases had no gene match. Germline CDR1 is SGHDT and CDR2 is YYEEEE. The CDR3 is 17 residues long.

The V and J genes are TRBV7-6 and TRBJ1-4, with D tentatively TRBD1 (5 bases). V shed 5 bases and J shed 7 bases, with 14 bases lying between them. The CDR3 totals 14 residues. CDR1 and CDR2 (germline): SGHVS, FNYEAQ. CDR3 DNA sequence: TGTGCCAGCAGCCCGGGGGGGGTTACTGAAAAACTGTTTTTT. It specifies CASSPGGVTEKLFF.

The chain carries TRBV11-2 and TRBJ1-1; possibly TRBD1 for D (5 bases). This CDR3 region has 14 residues. The V and J ends lost 4 bases and 3 bases respectively, with 12 bases between them. The germline V gene has CDR1 SGHAT and CDR2 FQNNGV. The DNA for the CDR3 is TGTGCCAGCAGCTCAGCCAGGGTATACACTGAAGCTTTCTTT. Its protein is CASSSARVYTEAFF.

In this sample, this clone turned up once. The chain combines TRBV11-1 with TRBJ2-1, with 11 bases lining up with TRBD2. The CDR3 contains 18 residues. V shed 0 bases, J shed 1 base, and the junction held 5 bases outside the gene matches. Germline values: CDR1 SGHAT, CDR2 FQDESV (reference sequence). CDR3 in amino acids: CASSLALAGGRSYNEQFF. CDR3 bases: TGTGCCAGCAGCTTAGCCCTAGCGGGGGGCCGATCCTACAATGAGCAGTTCTTC. The whole variable domain, filled in from reference TRBV11-1 and TRBJ2-1, reads EAEVAQSPRYKITEKSQAVAFWCDPISGHATLYWYRQILGQGPELLVQFQDESVVDDSQLPKDRFSAERLKGVDSTLKIQPAELGDSAMYLCASSLALAGGRSYNEQFFGPGTRLTVL.

V usage is TRBV13 and J usage is TRBJ2-1, with 8 bases identical to TRBD2. There are 15 residues in the CDR3. Looked up from germline, CDR1 is PRHDT and CDR2 is FYEKMQ (reference sequence). After removal of 0 bases from V and 2 bases from J, the junction contained 0 bases not matched to a gene. The CDR3 reads CASSLGLAAYNEQFF. In DNA, the CDR3 is TGTGCCAGCAGCTTAGGACTAGCGGCCTACAATGAGCAGTTCTTC.

In DNA, the CDR3 is TGCGCCAGCAGAACAGCGGGGGGCACCGGCGAGCAGTACGTC. This codes for CASRTAGGTGEQYV. This chain links TRBV10-2 with TRBJ2-7, with 9 nucleotides matching TRBD2. The length of the CDR3 is 14 residues. V was clipped by 6 bases and J by 6 bases; unmatched bases: 9. Looked up from germline, CDR1 is WSHSY and CDR2 is SAAADI.

This clone is a singleton in its sample. The chain joins TRBV27 to TRBJ1-5, with 9 bases identical to TRBD1. Germline V gene lookup returns CDR1 MNHEY and CDR2 SMNVEV (reference sequence). The CDR3 runs to 15 residues. With 0 bases clipped from V and 5 bases from J, the junction kept 2 bases outside the gene matches. CDR3 sequence: CASSLSTGGHQPQHF. CDR3 DNA: TGTGCCAGCAGTTTATCGACAGGGGGACATCAGCCCCAGCATTTT.

The rearrangement links TRBV4-2 to TRBJ2-1; D is possibly TRBD2 (6 bases). CDR1 and CDR2 from the germline V gene are LGHNA and YNFKEQ. Trimming cost V 2 bases and J 6 bases, with 14 bases left between them. The CDR3 has 15 residues. CDR3 residues: CASSQPGLNPNEQFF. The CDR3, as DNA: TGTGCCAGCAGCCAACCGGGACTGAACCCCAATGAGCAGTTCTTC.

The chain links TRBV9 to TRBJ2-3, with TRBD2 as a possible D gene (5 bases). This CDR3 region has 15 residues. CDR1 SGDLS and CDR2 YYNGEE come from the germline V gene. V was clipped by 4 bases and J by 3 bases, with 15 bases between them. The CDR3: CASSIHGVGTDTQYF. CDR3 in DNA: TGTGCCAGCAGCATTCACGGGGTGGGGACAGATACGCAGTATTTT. The whole variable domain, filled in from reference TRBV9 and TRBJ2-3, reads DSGVTQTPKHLITATGQRVTLRCSPRSGDLSVYWYQQSLDQGLQFLIQYYNGEERAKGNILERFSAQQFPDLHSELNLSSLELGDSALYFCASSIHGVGTDTQYFGPGTRLTVL.

The J gene is TRBJ1-6, the V gene TRBV6-5; D ambiguous. Per the germline V gene, CDR1 is MNHEY and CDR2 is SVGAGI. V lost 5 bases and J lost 7, with 12 bases in between. CDR3 length equals 14 residues. The CDR3 loop reads CASSQGPLNSPLHF. CDR3 in DNA: TGTGCCAGCAGTCAAGGACCGTTGAATTCACCCCTCCACTTT.

DNA of the CDR3: TGCGCCAGCAGCTTGCCCACGACCCGGGCGGAGGATGAGCAGTTCTTC. This gives the protein CASSLPTTRAEDEQFF. V gene TRBV5-1 combines with J gene TRBJ2-1; weak D call: TRBD2 (5 bases). CDR1 is SGHRS, CDR2 YFSETQ, per germline. The CDR3 is 16 residues long. The germline V and J ends were trimmed by 1 base and 8 bases, with 19 bases remaining between them.

This sequence joins TRBV25-1 and TRBJ2-2; no clear D. V was cut by 2 bases and J by 7 bases, with 17 bases left in between. CDR3 length: 16 amino acids. CDR1 MGHDK and CDR2 SYGVNS come from the germline V gene. CDR3 amino acids: CASSELRVQDGGELFF. CDR3 DNA: TGTGCCAGCAGTGAACTTAGGGTTCAGGATGGCGGGGAGCTGTTTTTT. Complete variable domain (other parts from reference TRBV25-1 and TRBJ2-2): EADIYQTPRYLVIGTGKKITLECSQTMGHDKMYWYQQDPGMELHLIHYSYGVNSTEKGDLSSESTVSRIRTEHFPLTLESARPSHTSQYLCASSELRVQDGGELFFGEGSRLTVL.

The V call is TRBV6-1, the J call TRBJ1-1; possible D gene TRBD1, 5 bases. This CDR3 contains 15 residues. Deletions cut 3 bases from V and 1 base from J, with 12 bases between. Germline-derived CDR1 and CDR2 are MNHNS and SASEGT. The DNA for the CDR3 is TGTGCCAGCAGTGATCTCGGGGGGTCGAACACTGAAGCTTTCTTT. Its translation is CASSDLGGSNTEAFF.

V is TRBV9 and J is TRBJ2-3, with a possible D match to TRBD2 (7 bases). CDR3 size: 17 residues. Trimming took 3 bases from V and 2 from J, leaving 19 bases between them. The germline V gene has CDR1 SGDLS and CDR2 YYNGEE. The DNA of the CDR3 is TGTGCCAGCAGCGGCCCGGGGGCGCGGGGGCCCACAGATACGCAGTATTTT. It encodes CASSGPGARGPTDTQYF.

This clone was counted once. The V gene is TRBV7-6, the J gene TRBJ2-2; 11 nucleotides agree with TRBD2. Germline loops: CDR1 SGHVS, CDR2 FNYEAQ. Losses at the gene ends were 5 bases for V and 5 bases for J; bases not matched to a gene: 7. The length of the CDR3 is 16 residues. CDR3 protein: CASSALAGGGTGELFF. The DNA of the CDR3 is TGTGCCAGCAGCGCCCTAGCGGGAGGCGGGACCGGGGAGCTGTTTTTT.

The genes are TRBV2 and TRBJ2-3, with 11 bases that match TRBD1. This CDR3 has 16 amino acids. The germline V gene encodes CDR1 SNHLY and CDR2 FYNNEI. V trimming: 8 bases; J trimming: 3 bases; junction bases outside the gene matches: 10. The CDR3: CASSGRDRGRTDTQYF. CDR3 sequence (DNA): TGTGCCAGCTCGGGCCGGGACAGGGGGAGGACAGATACGCAGTATTTT.

V gene TRBV27 combines with J gene TRBJ1-2, with 7 bases matching TRBD1. The CDR3 extends over 14 amino acids. Germline values: CDR1 MNHEY, CDR2 SMNVEV (reference sequence). Trimming took 4 bases from V and 8 from J; bases not matched to a gene: 10. The CDR3 nucleotides are TGTGCCAGCAGTTCCGGGTTTGGACAGGAAGGCTACACCTTC. It translates to CASSSGFGQEGYTF.

The V call is TRBV27, the J call TRBJ1-5; the D is unclear. The CDR3 is 14 residues long. Germline V gives CDR1 MNHEY, CDR2 SMNVEV (reference sequence). Trimming removed 0 bases from V and 7 bases from J, with 10 bases in between. The CDR3 DNA reads TGTGCCAGCAGTTTATCCGGGATAAGACAGCCCCAGCATTTT. Translated: CASSLSGIRQPQHF.

The V call is TRBV5-5, the J call TRBJ2-7; D gene ambiguous. The V end lost 4 bases, the J end lost 4 bases, and 9 bases lay between the germline ends. In germline, CDR1 is SGHKS, CDR2 YYEKEE (reference sequence). The CDR3 extends over 12 amino acids. CDR3 nucleotide sequence: TGTGCCAGCAGCCCAAGAGGTTACGAGCAGTACTTC. Translating gives CASSPRGYEQYF.

The rearrangement links TRBV9 to TRBJ1-1, with D unclear. This CDR3 spans 13 amino acids. Trimming took off 3 bases at V and 4 bases at J, with 10 bases between the two ends. Germline CDR1 SGDLS, CDR2 YYNGEE. The CDR3 DNA reads as TGTGCCAGCAGCGGTTCGGTAGCCACTGAAGCTTTCTTT. Encoded protein: CASSGSVATEAFF. Together with reference TRBV9 and TRBJ1-1, the CDR3 gives the full variable domain: DSGVTQTPKHLITATGQRVTLRCSPRSGDLSVYWYQQSLDQGLQFLIQYYNGEERAKGNILERFSAQQFPDLHSELNLSSLELGDSALYFCASSGSVATEAFFGQGTRLTVV.

The genes are TRBV27 and TRBJ2-7; perhaps D is TRBD1 or TRBD2 (5 bases each). Germline V gene lookup returns CDR1 MNHEY and CDR2 SMNVEV (reference sequence). The germline V and J ends were trimmed by 6 bases and 6 bases, with 18 bases remaining between them. This CDR3 has 14 residues. The CDR3 is CASSLTLGGREQYF. CDR3 nucleotides: TGTGCCAGCAGCTTGACCCTTGGGGGTCGCGAGCAGTACTTC.

The chain carries TRBV2 and TRBJ1-3; 7 nucleotides match TRBD1. This CDR3 region has 15 residues. V trimming: 6 bases; J trimming: 3 bases; junction bases outside the gene matches: 8. Germline V gene lookup returns CDR1 SNHLY and CDR2 FYNNEI. The CDR3 reads CASRFQTGIGNTIYF. The CDR3 nucleotides are TGTGCCAGCAGATTTCAGACAGGGATTGGAAACACCATATATTTT.

This clone came up a few times. CDR3 coding DNA: TGTGCCAGCAGCTCTAGCGGGGGAATAGATACGCAGTATTTT. It yields the protein CASSSSGGIDTQYF. This chain uses TRBV11-1 with TRBJ2-3; TRBD2 aligns across 10 bases. V gave up 4 bases and J gave up 5 bases; unmatched junction bases: 3. CDR3 length equals 14 residues. The germline V gene encodes CDR1 SGHAT and CDR2 FQDESV (reference sequence). The whole variable domain, remainder taken from reference TRBV11-1 and TRBJ2-3, is EAEVAQSPRYKITEKSQAVAFWCDPISGHATLYWYRQILGQGPELLVQFQDESVVDDSQLPKDRFSAERLKGVDSTLKIQPAELGDSAMYLCASSSSGGIDTQYFGPGTRLTVL.

This clone was seen more than once but under ten times. The gene calls are TRBV30 and TRBJ2-1; D gene ambiguous. The CDR3 is 10 amino acids. Germline CDR1 and CDR2: GTSNPN and SVGIG (reference sequence). Trimming removed 0 bases at V and 10 bases at J, with 4 bases between. In DNA form, the CDR3 reads TGTGCCTGGAGTGTCAGGGAGCAGTTCTTC. It codes for CAWSVREQFF.